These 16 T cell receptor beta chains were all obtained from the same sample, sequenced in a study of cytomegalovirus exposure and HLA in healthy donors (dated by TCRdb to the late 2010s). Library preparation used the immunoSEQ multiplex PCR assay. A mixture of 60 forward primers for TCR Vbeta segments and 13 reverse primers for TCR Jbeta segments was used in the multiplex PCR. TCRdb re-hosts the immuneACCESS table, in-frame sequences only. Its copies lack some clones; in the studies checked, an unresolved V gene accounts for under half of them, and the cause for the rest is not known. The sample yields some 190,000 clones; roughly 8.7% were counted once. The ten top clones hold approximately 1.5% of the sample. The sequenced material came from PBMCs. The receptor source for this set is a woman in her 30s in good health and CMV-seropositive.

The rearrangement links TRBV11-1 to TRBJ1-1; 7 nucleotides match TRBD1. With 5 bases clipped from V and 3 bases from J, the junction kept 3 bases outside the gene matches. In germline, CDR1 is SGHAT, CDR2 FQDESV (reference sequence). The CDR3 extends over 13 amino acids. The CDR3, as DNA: TGTGCCAGCAGCATTCAGGGGGACACTGAAGCTTTCTTT. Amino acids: CASSIQGDTEAFF. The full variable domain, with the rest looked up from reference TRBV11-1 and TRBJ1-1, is EAEVAQSPRYKITEKSQAVAFWCDPISGHATLYWYRQILGQGPELLVQFQDESVVDDSQLPKDRFSAERLKGVDSTLKIQPAELGDSAMYLCASSIQGDTEAFFGQGTRLTVV.

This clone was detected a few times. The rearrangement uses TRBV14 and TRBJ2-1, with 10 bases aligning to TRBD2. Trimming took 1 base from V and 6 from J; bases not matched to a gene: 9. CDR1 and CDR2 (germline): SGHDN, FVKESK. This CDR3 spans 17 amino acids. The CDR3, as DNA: TGTGCCAGCAGCCAAGTCGTAGGGCTAGCGGGAGCCAATGAGCAGTTCTTC. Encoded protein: CASSQVVGLAGANEQFF.

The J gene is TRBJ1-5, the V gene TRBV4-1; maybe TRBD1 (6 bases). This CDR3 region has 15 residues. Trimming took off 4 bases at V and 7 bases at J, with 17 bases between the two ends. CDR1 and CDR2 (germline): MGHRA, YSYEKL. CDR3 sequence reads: CASSLGQRENQPQHF. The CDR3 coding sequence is TGCGCCAGCAGCCTCGGACAGCGGGAGAACCAGCCCCAGCATTTT.

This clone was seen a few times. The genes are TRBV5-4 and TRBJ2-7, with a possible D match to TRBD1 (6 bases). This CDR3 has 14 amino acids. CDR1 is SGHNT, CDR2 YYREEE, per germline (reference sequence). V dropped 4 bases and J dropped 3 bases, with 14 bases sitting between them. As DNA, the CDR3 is TGTGCCAGCAGCAATAGAGGACAGCACTACGAGCAGTACTTC. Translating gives CASSNRGQHYEQYF.

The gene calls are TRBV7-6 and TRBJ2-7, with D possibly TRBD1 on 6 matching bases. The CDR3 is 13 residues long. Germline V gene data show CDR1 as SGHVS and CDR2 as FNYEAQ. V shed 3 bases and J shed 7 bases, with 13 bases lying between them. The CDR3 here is CASSLVNRDEQYF. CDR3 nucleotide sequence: TGTGCCAGCAGCTTGGTGAACAGGGATGAGCAGTACTTC.

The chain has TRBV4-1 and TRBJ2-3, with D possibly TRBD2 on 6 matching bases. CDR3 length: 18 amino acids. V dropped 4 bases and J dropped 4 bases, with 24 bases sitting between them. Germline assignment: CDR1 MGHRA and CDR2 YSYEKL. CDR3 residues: CASSLLLRGRIGADTQYF. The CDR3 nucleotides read TGCGCCAGCAGCCTCCTACTTCGGGGGAGAATCGGAGCAGATACGCAGTATTTT.

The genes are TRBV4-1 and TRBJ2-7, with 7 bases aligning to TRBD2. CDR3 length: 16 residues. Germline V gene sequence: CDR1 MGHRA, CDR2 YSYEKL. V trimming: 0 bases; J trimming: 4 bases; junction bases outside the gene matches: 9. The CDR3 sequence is CASSQEPGLVIYEQYF. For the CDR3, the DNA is TGCGCCAGCAGCCAAGAACCCGGACTAGTGATTTACGAGCAGTACTTC.

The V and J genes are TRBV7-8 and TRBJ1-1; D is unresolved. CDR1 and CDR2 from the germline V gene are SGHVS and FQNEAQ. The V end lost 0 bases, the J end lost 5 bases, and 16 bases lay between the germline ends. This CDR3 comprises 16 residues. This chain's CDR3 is CASSLAQKGGETEAFF. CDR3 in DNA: TGTGCCAGCAGCTTAGCGCAGAAGGGAGGAGAGACTGAAGCTTTCTTT.

CDR3 bases: TGCGCCAGCAGCCAAGGAATGGGCTCGACCAATCAGCCCCAGCATTTT. Translation gives CASSQGMGSTNQPQHF. The chain is built from TRBV4-1 and TRBJ1-5, with no clear D. The CDR3 loop spans 16 amino acids. The V gene lost 1 base and the J gene lost 3 bases, with 13 bases spanning the gap. From germline, CDR1 is MGHRA and CDR2 YSYEKL.

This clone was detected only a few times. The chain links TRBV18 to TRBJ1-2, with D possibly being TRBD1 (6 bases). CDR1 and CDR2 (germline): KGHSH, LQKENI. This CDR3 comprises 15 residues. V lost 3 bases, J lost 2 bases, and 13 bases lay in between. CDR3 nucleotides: TGTGCCAGCTCACCGTCAGGGGAGAGGAACTATGGCTACACCTTC. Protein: CASSPSGERNYGYTF.

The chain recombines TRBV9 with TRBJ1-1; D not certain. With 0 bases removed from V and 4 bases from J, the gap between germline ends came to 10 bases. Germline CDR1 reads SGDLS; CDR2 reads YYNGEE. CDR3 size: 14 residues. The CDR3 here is CASSVVPRGTEAFF. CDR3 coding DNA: TGTGCCAGCAGCGTAGTTCCCCGCGGCACTGAAGCTTTCTTT.

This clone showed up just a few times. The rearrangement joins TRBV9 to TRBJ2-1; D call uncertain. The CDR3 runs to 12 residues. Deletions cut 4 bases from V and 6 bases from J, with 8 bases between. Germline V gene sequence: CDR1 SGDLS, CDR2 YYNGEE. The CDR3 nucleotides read TGTGCCAGCAGCCCAAACTTCAATGAGCAGTTCTTC. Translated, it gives CASSPNFNEQFF.

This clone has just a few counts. Here the CDR3 reads CASAPPTGDRTYEQYF. CDR3 sequence (DNA): TGTGCCAGCGCCCCCCCTACTGGGGACAGGACCTACGAGCAGTACTTC. The rearrangement joins TRBV2 to TRBJ2-7; TRBD1 agrees at 8 bases. CDR1 and CDR2 (germline): SNHLY, FYNNEI. Germline trimming cut 8 bases from V and 2 bases from J; bases unmatched to any gene: 14. This CDR3 is built from 16 residues.

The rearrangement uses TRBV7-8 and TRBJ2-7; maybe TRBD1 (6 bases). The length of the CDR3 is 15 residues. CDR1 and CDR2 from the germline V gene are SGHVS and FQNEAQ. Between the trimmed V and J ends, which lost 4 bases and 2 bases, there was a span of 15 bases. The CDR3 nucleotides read TGTGCCAGCAGCTACCTACAGGGTGGCGCCTACGAGCAGTACTTC. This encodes CASSYLQGGAYEQYF.

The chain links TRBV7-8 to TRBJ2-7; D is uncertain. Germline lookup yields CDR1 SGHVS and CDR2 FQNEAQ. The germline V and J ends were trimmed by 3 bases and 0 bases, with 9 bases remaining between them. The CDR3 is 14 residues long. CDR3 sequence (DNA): TGTGCCAGCAGCTTGTTTCTGAGCTCCTACGAGCAGTACTTC. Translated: CASSLFLSSYEQYF.

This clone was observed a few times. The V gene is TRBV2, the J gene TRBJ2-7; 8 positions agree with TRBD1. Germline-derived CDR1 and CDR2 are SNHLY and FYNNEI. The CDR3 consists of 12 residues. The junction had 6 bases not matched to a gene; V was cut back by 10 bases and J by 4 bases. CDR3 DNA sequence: TGTGCCAACCGGGACAGGTTTTACGAGCAGTACTTC. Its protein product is CANRDRFYEQYF.